The 26 T cell receptor beta chains given below trace back to one sample, sequenced in a study of immune characterization of retroperitoneal liposarcoma. TCRdb independently ran MiXCR on the PCR reads; one entry per CDR3 protein. This sample carries more than 6,500 distinct CDR3 sequences, around 40% of them seen once, and the ten largest clones take over 9.5%. The sequenced material came from tumor tissue. These receptors were collected from a male donor with retroperitoneal liposarcoma.

The J gene is TRBJ2-5, the V gene TRBV28; 8 bases are shared with TRBD1. The V segment lost 5 bases and the J segment 5 bases; nucleotides outside the gene matches: 10. The CDR3 is made up of 15 amino acids. CDR1 is MDHEN, CDR2 SYDVKM, per germline. This chain's CDR3 is CASSRNRGLYETQYF. The DNA for the CDR3 is TGTGCCAGCAGTCGTAACAGGGGGTTATATGAGACCCAGTACTTC.

The J gene is TRBJ2-1, the V gene TRBV6-1; 7 bases map to TRBD2. The length of the CDR3 is 14 residues. V was clipped by 6 bases and J by 11 bases; unmatched bases: 13. CDR1 and CDR2 (germline): MNHNS, SASEGT. This CDR3 reads CASSLFAGEMQQFF. In DNA, the CDR3 is TGTGCCAGCAGCCTCTTTGCGGGGGAAATGCAGCAGTTCTTC.

The V gene is TRBV12-3 or TRBV12-4, the J gene TRBJ1-6, with 8 bases fitting TRBD1. The CDR3 has 14 amino acids. J lost 7 bases, V lost 7 bases, and 6 bases had no gene match. The CDR3 is CASNGQGGNSPLHF. In nucleotides, the CDR3 is TGTGCCAGCAACGGACAGGGAGGCAATTCACCCCTCCACTTT.

The chain recombines TRBV4-1 with TRBJ1-1; D is unclear. V lost 0 bases and J 6 bases, leaving 2 bases between the germline ends. Germline V gene lookup returns CDR1 MGHRA and CDR2 YSYEKL. The CDR3 consists of 11 residues. The CDR3 DNA reads as TGCGCCAGCAGCCAAGAAGCTGAAGCTTTCTTT. Its translation is CASSQEAEAFF.

This clonotype has only a few counts. The chain recombines TRBV6-5 with TRBJ2-3, with D unclear. The ends were cut back, 6 bases at V and 5 bases at J, with 12 bases in the middle. In germline, CDR1 is MNHEY, CDR2 SVGAGI. The CDR3 is 13 residues long. The chain's CDR3 is CASSLTVRDTQYF. The CDR3 DNA reads TGTGCCAGCAGCTTGACTGTGCGAGATACGCAGTATTTT.

The chain is built from TRBV11-3 and TRBJ2-3; TRBD2 matches at 10 bases. CDR1 SGHNT and CDR2 YENEEA come from the germline V gene. The CDR3 runs 15 residues. The ends lost 6 bases at V and 2 bases at J; junction bases unmatched: 5. CDR3 amino acids: CASSPTSGFTDTQYF. The CDR3 DNA follows: TGTGCCAGCAGTCCGACTAGCGGGTTCACAGATACGCAGTATTTT.

This clonotype was picked up many times. Just one base apart from a much larger clone, this may be a read error. This chain links TRBV11-3 with TRBJ2-1, with a weak D call TRBD1 (6 bases). The J call may be incorrect, as the DNA end agrees better with TRBJ2-7. The length of the CDR3 is 15 residues. CDR1 SGHNT and CDR2 YENEEA come from the germline V gene. CDR3 sequence reads: CASSLVGLGDNEQYF. CDR3 in DNA: TGTGCCAGCAGCTTAGTTGGGCTGGGGGACAATGAGCAGTACTTC.

V and J are TRBV6-1 and TRBJ1-6; D call uncertain. This CDR3 region has 14 residues. The V gene lost 2 bases and the J gene lost 9 bases, with 11 bases spanning the gap. CDR1 is MNHNS and CDR2 is SASEGT in the germline V gene. The CDR3 reads CASSEFAGSSPLHF. The CDR3 DNA is TGTGCCAGCAGTGAATTCGCGGGGAGTTCACCCCTCCACTTT.

This chain links TRBV6-1 with TRBJ2-1; 10 nucleotides align to TRBD2. The CDR3 spans 15 residues. Germline CDR1 is MNHNS and CDR2 is SASEGT. With 8 bases clipped from V and 7 bases from J, the junction kept 11 bases outside the gene matches. The CDR3 is CASRKAGGPGNEQFF. CDR3 sequence (DNA): TGTGCCAGCCGAAAAGCGGGAGGGCCGGGAAATGAGCAGTTCTTC.

This clonotype was seen many times. The chain is built from TRBV6-1 and TRBJ1-6, with 7 positions matching TRBD1. The CDR3 has 16 residues. Germline V lookup: CDR1 MNHNS, CDR2 SASEGT. Unmatched junction bases numbered 10, after V lost 7 bases and J lost 4 bases. The CDR3 region is CASTTVGQRYNSPLHF. DNA of the CDR3: TGTGCCAGCACCACTGTGGGACAGCGATATAATTCACCCCTCCACTTT.

This clonotype occurred many times. The J gene is TRBJ2-5, the V gene TRBV6-1; D is perhaps TRBD1 (6 bases). V was trimmed by 5 bases and J by 5 bases, leaving 18 bases between them. CDR3 length: 15 amino acids. CDR1 MNHNS and CDR2 SASEGT come from the germline V gene. CDR3 DNA: TGTGCCAGCAGTCTCTACAGGGATGCATGGGAGACCCAGTACTTC. It specifies CASSLYRDAWETQYF.

The chain has TRBV6-1 and TRBJ2-5; a possible D gene is TRBD2 (5 bases). TRBJ2-7 explains the end of the DNA better; the J call may be wrong. The CDR3 contains 12 residues. The germline V gene has CDR1 MNHNS and CDR2 SASEGT. DNA of the CDR3: TGTGCCAGCAACGGGAACTCCTACGAGCAGTACTTC. Protein: CASNGNSYEQYF.

This chain connects TRBV6-1 to TRBJ2-3; D unresolved. V lost 6 bases, J lost 2 bases, and 9 bases lay in between. The germline CDR1 and CDR2 sequences are MNHNS and SASEGT. The CDR3 is made up of 13 amino acids. The CDR3 region has the DNA TGTGCCAGCAGACACACCCCCACAGATACGCAGTATTTT. This encodes CASRHTPTDTQYF.

By sample share, this clonotype is medium-sized. This chain links TRBV6-1 with TRBJ2-1; a weak D match, TRBD1 (6 bases). V dropped 10 bases and J dropped 0 bases, with 16 bases sitting between them. The CDR3 consists of 15 residues. Germline V gives CDR1 MNHNS, CDR2 SASEGT. The CDR3 DNA reads TGTGCCACCCGAAACAGGGATAGCTCCTACAATGAGCAGTTCTTC. Amino acids: CATRNRDSSYNEQFF.

The chain carries TRBV27 and TRBJ2-5, with TRBD2 matching 8 bases. The CDR3 is 15 residues long. Germline loops: CDR1 MNHEY, CDR2 SMNVEV (reference sequence). The ends lost 5 bases at V and 4 bases at J; junction bases unmatched: 9. The CDR3 DNA reads TGTGCCAGCAGTGGACCGGGACTAGTTAGAGAGACCCAGTACTTC. Protein product: CASSGPGLVRETQYF.

The rearrangement uses TRBV6-1 and TRBJ1-5; no clear D gene. V lost 5 bases to trimming and J lost 6 bases, with 14 bases between them. CDR3 length: 14 residues. Per the germline V gene, CDR1 is MNHNS and CDR2 is SASEGT. The CDR3 nucleotides are TGTGCCAGCAGTCCATCGGAACGGCGTCAGCCCCAGCATTTT. Translated: CASSPSERRQPQHF.

This clonotype is labeled medium-sized (0.01 to 0.1%). The chain is built from TRBV7-2 and TRBJ2-1; 11 bases align to TRBD1. The end of the DNA is better explained by TRBJ2-7, so the J call may be wrong. This CDR3 spans 16 amino acids. The germline CDR1 and CDR2 sequences are SGHTA and FQGNSA. As DNA, the CDR3 is TGTGCCAGCAGCCGGGGACAGGGGGGACTCTCCTACGAGCAGTACTTC. Its translation is CASSRGQGGLSYEQYF.

This clonotype was seen more than once but under ten times. V is TRBV6-4 and J is TRBJ2-3; the match to TRBD2 covers 8 bases. With 2 bases clipped from V and 4 bases from J, the junction kept 5 bases outside the gene matches. Looked up from germline, CDR1 is MRHNA and CDR2 is SNTAGT. CDR3 length equals 15 residues. The CDR3 sequence: CASSDGSGSADTQYF. CDR3 nucleotide sequence: TGTGCCAGCAGTGACGGGAGCGGGAGTGCAGATACGCAGTATTTT.

V is TRBV27 and J is TRBJ2-5; 9 bases are a match to TRBD1. Germline V gene data show CDR1 as MNHEY and CDR2 as SMNVEV (reference sequence). The V and J ends lost 5 bases and 5 bases, in that order; junction bases with no gene match: 9. The CDR3 totals 15 residues. The CDR3 loop reads CASSGQGQDVETQYF. The CDR3 nucleotides read TGTGCCAGCAGTGGACAGGGGCAGGACGTGGAGACCCAGTACTTC.

This clonotype has a handful of counts. The V gene is TRBV11-2, the J gene TRBJ1-1; no clear D gene. The CDR3 consists of 13 residues. Deletions cut 10 bases from V and 2 bases from J, with 14 bases between. Germline-derived CDR1 and CDR2 are SGHAT and FQNNGV. The CDR3 spells CATARGLNTEAFF. As DNA, the CDR3 is TGTGCCACAGCTCGCGGGCTAAACACTGAAGCTTTCTTT.

On this clonotype: At one of its ends the junction is not consistent with the germline gene, which may arise from a read error. The genes are TRBV27 and TRBJ2-3; D unclear. This CDR3 region has 15 residues. The germline CDR1 and CDR2 sequences are MNHEY and SMNVEV (reference sequence). The CDR3 region is CASSMTIGIHYEQYF. The CDR3 nucleotides read TGTGCCAGCTCAATGACCATTGGGATTCACTACGAGCAGTACTTT.

This sequence joins TRBV24-1 and TRBJ2-7; D remains ambiguous. Matching the DNA end better, TRBJ2-5 makes the J call doubtful. The CDR3 totals 15 residues. Per germline, CDR1 KGHDR and CDR2 SFDVKD. The CDR3 reads CATSGTPPVQETQYF. The CDR3 nucleotides read TGTGCCACCAGCGGCACCCCACCCGTCCAAGAGACCCAGTACTTC.

The J gene is TRBJ2-1, the V gene TRBV7-2, with a weak D call TRBD2 (6 bases). The length of the CDR3 is 14 residues. V shed 2 bases and J shed 6 bases, with 11 bases lying between them. CDR1 and CDR2 from the germline V gene are SGHTA and FQGNSA. CDR3 amino acids: CASSLQAGANEQFF. For the CDR3, the DNA is TGTGCCAGCAGCTTACAAGCGGGCGCCAATGAGCAGTTCTTC.

The chain joins TRBV10-2 to TRBJ2-1, with 10 bases matching TRBD2. The CDR3 has 15 residues. The J segment lost 6 bases and the V segment lost 4 bases, leaving 6 bases of the junction unmatched. Germline V gene lookup returns CDR1 WSHSY and CDR2 SAAADI. As DNA, the CDR3 is TGCGCCAGCAGTGTATCTAGCGGGAGTGTCAATGAGCAGTTCTTC. Translated, it gives CASSVSSGSVNEQFF.

The chain is built from TRBV7-2 and TRBJ2-1; 10 bases map to TRBD2. Trimming cost V 5 bases and J 14 bases; bases outside gene matches: 18. CDR3 length equals 16 residues. Per germline, CDR1 SGHTA and CDR2 FQGNSA. The CDR3 is CASSPSDSSGSAGKFF. The CDR3, as DNA: TGTGCCAGCAGCCCCAGTGATTCTAGCGGGAGCGCCGGAAAGTTCTTC. The full variable domain, its missing parts supplied by reference TRBV7-2 and TRBJ2-1, is GAGVSQSPSNKVTEKGKDVELRCDPISGHTALYWYRQSLGQGLEFLIYFQGNSAPDKSGLPSDRFSAERTGGSVSTLTIQRTQQEDSAVYLCASSPSDSSGSAGKFFGPGTRLTVL.

The chain combines TRBV6-5 with TRBJ1-1, with TRBD1 matching 7 bases. Per germline, CDR1 MNHEY and CDR2 SVGAGI. This CDR3 contains 13 residues. The junction had 4 bases not matched to a gene; V was cut back by 2 bases and J by 7 bases. The CDR3 region is CASSYKQGIEAFF. The CDR3 DNA follows: TGTGCCAGCAGTTACAAACAGGGGATTGAAGCTTTCTTT.